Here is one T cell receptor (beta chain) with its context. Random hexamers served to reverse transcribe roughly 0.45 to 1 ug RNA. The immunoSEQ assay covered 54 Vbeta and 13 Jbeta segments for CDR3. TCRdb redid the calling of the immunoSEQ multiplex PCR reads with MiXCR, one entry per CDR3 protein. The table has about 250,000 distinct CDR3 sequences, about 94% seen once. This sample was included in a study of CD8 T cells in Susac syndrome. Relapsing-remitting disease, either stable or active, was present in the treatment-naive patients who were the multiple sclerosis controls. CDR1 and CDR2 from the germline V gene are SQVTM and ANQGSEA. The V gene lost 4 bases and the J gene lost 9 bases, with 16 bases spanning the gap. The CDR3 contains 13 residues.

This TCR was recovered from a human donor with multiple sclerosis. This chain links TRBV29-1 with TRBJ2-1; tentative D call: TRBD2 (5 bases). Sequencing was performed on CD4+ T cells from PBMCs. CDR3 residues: CSVGGLRGSEQFF. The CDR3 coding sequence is TGCAGCGTTGGGGGTTTACGGGGTAGTGAGCAGTTCTTC.